The 17 T cell receptor beta chains presented below share a single source sample, sequenced in a study of post-analysis software for immune sequencing data. The study's findings and limits: Included in a set of about 5 TRBV segments more frequent in patients than controls were TRBV5-6, TRBV5-1 and TRBV20-1.

The antigens for these receptors are not known. Carried by the TCR beta cDNA libraries were unique molecular identifiers. TCRdb recomputed calls from the PCR reads with MiXCR, one row per CDR3 protein. The table has about half a million distinct CDR3 sequences, under 55% seen once. The sequencing sample was made of blood. These receptors were taken from a girl under 18 with multiple sclerosis.

This clonotype appeared a few times. The chain links TRBV7-3 to TRBJ2-1; TRBD2 matches at 10 bases. Losses at the gene ends were 2 bases for V and 10 bases for J; bases not matched to a gene: 8. The CDR3 has 15 residues. Looked up from germline, CDR1 is SGHTA and CDR2 is FQGTGA. The CDR3 coding sequence is TGTGCCAGCAGCTTATCTAGCGGGGGTTCCCCGGAGCAGTTCTTC. This sequence encodes CASSLSSGGSPEQFF. Variable domain in full (rest from reference TRBV7-3 and TRBJ2-1): GAGVSQTPSNKVTEKGKYVELRCDPISGHTALYWYRQSLGQGPEFLIYFQGTGAADDSGLPNDRFFAVRPEGSVSTLKIQRTERGDSAVYLCASSLSSGGSPEQFFGPGTRLTVL.

This clonotype was seen only once. CDR3 region: CASSLRLAREADTQYF. In nucleotides, the CDR3 is TGTGCCAGCAGTTTAAGATTGGCCAGGGAAGCCGATACGCAGTATTTT. V and J are TRBV28 and TRBJ2-3; perhaps TRBD1 as D (5 bases). V was cut by 2 bases and J by 6 bases, with 18 bases left in between. Germline loops: CDR1 MDHEN, CDR2 SYDVKM. This CDR3 is built from 16 residues.

V gene TRBV28 combines with J gene TRBJ1-1; 7 positions match TRBD1. The length of the CDR3 is 15 residues. Germline V lookup: CDR1 MDHEN, CDR2 SYDVKM. After removal of 6 bases from V and 1 base from J, the junction contained 8 bases not matched to a gene. CDR3 residues: CASSPLDRSNTEAFF. DNA of the CDR3: TGTGCCAGCAGCCCCTTGGACAGGTCGAACACTGAAGCTTTCTTT.

Comment on this clonotype: At one of its ends the junction is not consistent with the germline gene, which may arise from a read error. V gene TRBV25-1 combines with J gene TRBJ2-6; 7 nucleotides match TRBD1. In germline, CDR1 is MGHDK, CDR2 SYGVNS. The CDR3 is made up of 18 amino acids. CDR3 bases: TGTGCCAGCAGCGAATCAGGGGGAGTGGGAACGGGGGCCAACGTCCTGACTTTC. Translated: CASSESGGVGTGANVLTF.

The table lists this clonotype with a few counts. The gene calls are TRBV10-1 and TRBJ2-7; the match to TRBD2 covers 12 bases. Germline-derived CDR1 and CDR2 are WNHNN and SYGVQD (reference sequence). The V and J ends lost 6 bases and 6 bases, in that order; junction bases with no gene match: 21. CDR3 length: 19 amino acids. This CDR3 is CASRTGDSYPTSGRREQYF. For the CDR3, the DNA is TGCGCCAGCAGGACTGGGGACAGCTACCCCACTAGCGGGAGGCGCGAGCAGTACTTC.

The V and J genes are TRBV7-8 and TRBJ1-4; D perhaps matches TRBD1 (6 bases). V dropped 1 base and J dropped 8 bases, with 14 bases sitting between them. The V gene's germline CDR1 is SGHVS and CDR2 FQNEAQ. The CDR3 sequence is 15 residues long. For the CDR3, the DNA is TGTGCCAGCAGCTTAGGAACAGGGTTTGGAGAAAAACTGTTTTTT. Translated: CASSLGTGFGEKLFF.

This clonotype showed up just a few times. The chain is built from TRBV27 and TRBJ2-3, with a possible D match to TRBD1 (8 bases). There are 12 residues in the CDR3. The V gene's germline CDR1 is MNHEY and CDR2 SMNVEV (reference sequence). V was pared by 11 bases and J by 4 bases, with 13 bases between. CDR3 sequence reads: CARTGRADTQYF. The CDR3 DNA reads TGTGCCCGGACAGGGAGGGCAGATACGCAGTATTTT.

In DNA, the CDR3 is TGCGCCAGCAGCCGCAAGACCCCAAACAGGTTCTACAATGAGCAGTTCTTC. This translates into CASSRKTPNRFYNEQFF. V and J are TRBV4-1 and TRBJ2-1; D possibly corresponds to TRBD1 (5 bases). CDR1 and CDR2 from the germline V gene are MGHRA and YSYEKL. There are 17 residues in the CDR3. V gave up 4 bases and J gave up 3 bases, with 19 bases separating them.

The chain couples TRBV20-1 to TRBJ1-2; perhaps TRBD1 as D (6 bases). The length of the CDR3 is 15 residues. V gave up 7 bases and J gave up 0 bases, with 18 bases separating them. Germline CDR1 is DFQATT and CDR2 is SNEGSKA (reference sequence). CDR3 in amino acids: CSVDPLQGTNYGYTF. The CDR3 coding sequence is TGCAGTGTTGACCCATTACAGGGAACTAACTATGGCTACACCTTC.

Only a few counts were recorded for this clonotype. The genes are TRBV28 and TRBJ2-7; D possibly corresponds to TRBD2 (5 bases). CDR1 is MDHEN, CDR2 SYDVKM, per germline. The V and J ends lost 2 bases and 3 bases respectively, with 11 bases between them. The length of the CDR3 is 14 residues. In nucleotides, the CDR3 is TGTGCCAGCAGTTTAATCCCGGGGATCTACGAGCAGTACTTC. Residues: CASSLIPGIYEQYF.

The V and J genes are TRBV6-6 and TRBJ1-2; D unresolved. The germline V and J ends were trimmed by 5 bases and 4 bases, with 14 bases remaining between them. There are 14 residues in the CDR3. Per the germline V gene, CDR1 is MNHNY and CDR2 is SVGAGI (reference sequence). The DNA for the CDR3 is TGTGCCAGCAGTCCAGCGTGGTCAGGCTATGGCTACACCTTC. This sequence encodes CASSPAWSGYGYTF.

In this sample, this clonotype turned up a few times. V and J are TRBV4-3 and TRBJ2-4; D perhaps matches TRBD1 (5 bases). The ends were cut back, 0 bases at V and 0 bases at J, with 15 bases in the middle. Germline CDR1 is LGHNA and CDR2 is YSLEER. The CDR3 consists of 18 residues. The CDR3 reads CASSQESGHSLAKNIQYF. The CDR3 DNA is TGCGCCAGCAGCCAAGAAAGTGGACACTCGTTAGCCAAAAACATTCAGTACTTC.

The chain joins TRBV7-9 to TRBJ2-7; 10 nucleotides align to TRBD2. V lost 2 bases, J lost 0 bases, and 7 bases stayed unmatched. CDR3 length equals 17 residues. Germline V gives CDR1 SEHNR, CDR2 FQNEAQ (reference sequence). CDR3 region: CASSLTSGNDYSYEQYF. The CDR3 bases are TGTGCCAGCAGCTTAACTAGCGGGAACGACTACTCCTACGAGCAGTACTTC. The full variable domain, completed using reference TRBV7-9 and TRBJ2-7, is DTGVSQNPRHKITKRGQNVTFRCDPISEHNRLYWYRQTLGQGPEFLTYFQNEAQLEKSRLLSDRFSAERPKGSFSTLEIQRTEQGDSAMYLCASSLTSGNDYSYEQYFGPGTRLTVT.

This clonotype was detected only a few times. This rearrangement joins TRBV28 to TRBJ2-7; D is undetermined. Germline loops: CDR1 MDHEN, CDR2 SYDVKM. The CDR3 extends over 13 amino acids. Trimming pared 10 bases from V and 0 bases from J, leaving 13 bases between. Written as DNA, the CDR3 is TGTGCCACCACGGAGTCGGGCTCCTACGAGCAGTACTTC. Translating gives CATTESGSYEQYF.

As concerns this clonotype: The junction departs from the called germline gene at one end, perhaps through a read error. The chain links TRBV7-8 to TRBJ1-2, with D possibly TRBD1 on 6 matching bases. The CDR3 length is 16 residues. Germline CDR1 and CDR2: SGHVS and FQNEAQ. CDR3 sequence reads: CASNLGLNRDLYGYTF. The CDR3 bases are TGTGCCAGCAACTTAGGACTAAACAGGGATCTCTATGGCTACACCTTC.

In its sample, this clonotype was seen once. The chain couples TRBV20-1 to TRBJ2-7; perhaps TRBD2 as D (6 bases). V was pared by 2 bases and J by 7 bases, with 21 bases between. There are 15 residues in the CDR3. Germline CDR1 and CDR2: DFQATT and SNEGSKA (reference sequence). CDR3 bases: TGCAGTGCTAGAATATGGGGCGGGAAGGCCAATGAGCAGTACTTC. Encoded protein: CSARIWGGKANEQYF.

This clonotype was counted between two and nine times. The chain links TRBV20-1 to TRBJ2-1, with D tentatively TRBD2 (6 bases). The CDR3 extends over 14 amino acids. Germline V gene data show CDR1 as DFQATT and CDR2 as SNEGSKA (reference sequence). Trimming removed 6 bases from V and 8 bases from J, with 20 bases in between. In DNA, the CDR3 is TGCAGTGCAAGGGATTCGACGGGGGTCGATGAGCAGTTCTTC. This gives the protein CSARDSTGVDEQFF.